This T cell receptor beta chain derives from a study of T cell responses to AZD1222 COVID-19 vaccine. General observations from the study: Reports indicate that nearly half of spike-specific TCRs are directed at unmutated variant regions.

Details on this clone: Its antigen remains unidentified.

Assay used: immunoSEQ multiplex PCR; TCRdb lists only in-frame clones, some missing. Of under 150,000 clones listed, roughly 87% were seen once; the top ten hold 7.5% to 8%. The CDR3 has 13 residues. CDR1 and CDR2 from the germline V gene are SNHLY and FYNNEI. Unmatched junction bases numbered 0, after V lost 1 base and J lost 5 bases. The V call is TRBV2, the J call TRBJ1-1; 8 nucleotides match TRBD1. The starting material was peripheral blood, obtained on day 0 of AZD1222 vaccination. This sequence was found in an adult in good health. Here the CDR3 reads CASSEDRGTEAFF. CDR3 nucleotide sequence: TGTGCCAGCAGTGAAGACAGGGGGACTGAAGCTTTCTTT.